This T cell receptor (beta chain) was sequenced in a study of T cells in tuberculosis. Study-level points and caveats: The TCR-beta difference was not significant; alpha differences partly reflected length.

On this clone: Its antigen is not known.

Assay: immunoSEQ multiplex PCR; the TCRdb copy retains only in-frame clones and omits some. This sample yields about 5,500 clones, of which around 98% are seen a single time; roughly 12% belongs to the top ten. V was clipped by 10 bases and J by 7 bases, with 13 bases between them. The CDR3 covers 11 residues. Germline loops: CDR1 MNHNS, CDR2 SASEGT. The time point denotes: new active TB diagnosis, blood taken before or within 7 days of starting treatment. Unsorted cryopreserved PBMC were sequenced, averaging roughly 100,000 T cells per clinical donor. The origin of this receptor is an adult with tuberculosis. The sequenced sample was PBMCs, obtained at tuberculosis diagnosis. V and J are TRBV6-1 and TRBJ1-2; tentative D call: TRBD1 (6 bases). This CDR3 is CATLDSSGYTF. The CDR3 coding sequence is TGTGCCACCTTGGACAGTAGTGGCTACACCTTC.